This TCR beta chain was observed in a study of post-analysis software for immune sequencing data. To note about this clonotype: Its cognate antigen is unknown.

Study-wide points: With TRBV5-6, TRBV5-1 and TRBV20-1 included, roughly five TRBV segments were more frequent in patients than in controls.

This CDR3 region has 14 residues. The V gene lost 5 bases and the J gene lost 11 bases, with 16 bases spanning the gap. Germline lookup yields CDR1 LNHDA and CDR2 SQIVND (reference sequence). Every TCR beta cDNA library bore unique molecular identifiers. MiXCR, applied by TCRdb to the PCR reads, yields one record per CDR3 protein. The top ten clones hold approximately 4.4% of a sample with around 770,000 distinct CDR3 sequences, roughly 46% of them seen once. This sequence was found in a girl aged 10-17 years with multiple sclerosis. The chain links TRBV19 to TRBJ2-6, with D uncertain. The sequencing sample was made of blood. The CDR3 nucleotides read TGTGCCAGTAGTCCTGGACGGCTCGTCCACGTCCTGACTTTC. This codes for CASSPGRLVHVLTF.